The entry below gives a single T cell receptor (beta chain) sequence along with its context. The clone's antigen remains unknown. No base qualities exist here, and no much larger clone lies one base off it. This sample stems from a study of T cell responses to AZD1222 COVID-19 vaccine (dated by TCRdb to the early 2020s). At the level of the whole study: AZD1222 recipients with second doses at about 4 weeks or about 12 weeks were pooled, because spike-specific TCR depth and breadth did not differ between schedules. TCR sequencing was performed for 233 trial participants, of whom around 200 were given two doses of AZD1222 and around 25 were given two doses of MenACWY control vaccine. Enrollment into the trials was organized by age into subgroups of 18-55, 56-69 and 70-plus years, and those subgroups contained around 150, 28 and 57 TCR-sequenced participants, respectively. The research as a whole found: Because no day 14 peak-response samples were available, the repertoires could be characterized only after the peak T cell response. Conclusions about previously exposed vaccinees were limited because only 5 or 6 AZD1222 recipients were SARS-CoV-2 seropositive at baseline. Vaccine-associated CD4 TCRs spanned the whole spike protein, with dominant responses in regions 160-218 and 743-854. Reportedly, almost half of the unique spike-specific TCRs recognized epitopes lying outside the regions that are mutated in the B.1.351 and B.1.1.7 variants. After two AZD1222 doses, both the breadth and the depth of spike-specific TCRs were significantly higher than at day 0 and than in MenACWY recipients. Participants were mostly white British and included more females than males, and it was suggested by the authors that clonal diversity may have been underestimated. The 56-69-year group was small, and its depth increase did not reach significance, likely because of low power.

The CDR3 regions of human TCRbeta chains were analyzed by immunosequencing. In the original analysis: Repertoire TCRs were matched against a reference library of SARS-CoV-2-specific TCRs generated with the MIRA antigen-specificity platform. Breadth was defined as the fraction of unique TCRs that were SARS-CoV-2-associated. Depth was defined as the fraction of total T cells that were SARS-CoV-2-associated. Using the MIRA data, every spike-specific TCR was mapped to the spike region that the TCR reacted to and assigned to either a CD4 or a CD8 class. Log10-transformed breadth and depth values were compared by one-way ANOVA with Sidak's multiple comparisons tests. What TCRdb holds here is the immuneACCESS table cut down to in-frame rearrangements. Part of the clones is not present; checked against another copy, under half of the missing clones reflect an unresolved V gene, and the others are unexplained. The D gene and trimming were derived from the DNA, and the V and J assignments and clone size from that table. The sample includes about 100,000 clones, with roughly nine tenths observed a single time. The ten top clones hold approximately 15% of the sample.

According to the germline V gene, CDR1 reads SGHRS and CDR2 reads YFSETQ. Taken from cysteine to phenylalanine, the CDR3 has 15 residues. Left in the record is the CDR3 DNA by itself, 45 bases read in frame from the first base. V gives up 0 bases and J gives up 0 bases, and the segment between their germline ends measures 8 bases. This specimen's time point label, interpreted: baseline before first vaccination. Vaccinee samples were obtained from the UK trials COV001 and COV002, which included a single-blind randomized controlled phase 2/3 trial of AZD1222 (ChAdOx1 nCoV-19) in healthy adults. For TCRbeta chain sequencing, PBMC samples from trial participants were taken at day 0 and at day 28 after the second dose.

The V and J segments used are TRBV5-1 and TRBJ2-3, with no D gene named confidently. This receptor was taken from an adult in good health. The sequencing used peripheral blood, collected on day 0 of AZD1222 vaccination. The CDR3 loop reads CASSLGSQSTDTQYF. The DNA is as follows: TGCGCCAGCAGCTTGGGGTCACAGAGCACAGATACGCAGTATTTT.